Each of the 13 T cell receptor beta chains below was sequenced from the same sample in a study of cytomegalovirus exposure and HLA in healthy donors. The PCR had 60 Vbeta and 13 Jbeta primers. Sequencing was performed with immunoSEQ multiplex PCR; in TCRdb, only in-frame clones are kept and a portion is missing. The data show some 120,000 clones, around 84% seen once. Sequencing was performed on PBMCs. These receptors all come from a man younger than 35 in good health and CMV-seronegative.

J is TRBJ2-7 and V is TRBV5-1; 7 bases agree with TRBD1. The germline V gene encodes CDR1 SGHRS and CDR2 YFSETQ. V gave up 5 bases and J gave up 5 bases; unmatched junction bases: 10. The CDR3 runs 14 residues. CDR3 DNA sequence: TGCGCCAGCAGTTCTGACAGGGCTCGAGACGAGCAGTACTTC. This codes for CASSSDRARDEQYF. The whole variable domain, remainder taken from reference TRBV5-1 and TRBJ2-7, is KAGVTQTPRYLIKTRGQQVTLSCSPISGHRSVSWYQQTPGQGLQFLFEYFSETQRNKGNFPGRFSGRQFSNSRSEMNVSTLELGDSALYLCASSSDRARDEQYFGPGTRLTVT.

The rearrangement joins TRBV6-5 to TRBJ1-2; D uncertain. Germline V CDR1 and CDR2: MNHEY, SVGAGI. V was cut by 3 bases and J by 7 bases, with 12 bases left in between. This CDR3 region has 13 residues. The CDR3 DNA reads TGTGCCAGCAGTTATCGGGGAATGGCTGGCTACACCTTC. Translating gives CASSYRGMAGYTF.

This rearrangement joins TRBV7-8 to TRBJ2-2; TRBD2 is a possible D gene (5 bases). Deletions cut 1 base from V and 0 bases from J, with 12 bases between. Germline CDR1 is SGHVS and CDR2 is FQNEAQ. CDR3 length: 17 amino acids. CDR3 protein: CASSLGAGYANTGELFF. DNA for the CDR3: TGTGCCAGCAGCTTAGGGGCGGGCTACGCGAACACCGGGGAGCTGTTTTTT.

This clone showed up just once. The genes are TRBV6-1 and TRBJ1-5; 7 bases line up with TRBD1. V lost 6 bases to trimming and J lost 4 bases; unmatched junction nucleotides: 9. CDR3 size: 15 residues. Germline CDR1 is MNHNS and CDR2 is SASEGT. CDR3 nucleotides: TGTGCCAGCAGCAGCAGGGACAGTAGGAATCAGCCCCAGCATTTT. Amino acid sequence: CASSSRDSRNQPQHF.

This clone occurred a few times. This CDR3 reads CSAWTGNGYTF. CDR3 in DNA: TGCAGTGCCTGGACAGGGAACGGCTACACCTTC. The chain couples TRBV20-1 to TRBJ1-2; 8 bases align to TRBD1. The CDR3 contains 11 residues. V was clipped by 6 bases and J by 8 bases; unmatched bases: 5. Germline CDR1 and CDR2: DFQATT and SNEGSKA (reference sequence).

DNA for the CDR3: TGTGCCAGCAGTGGTAGCGGGGGTGGTTACGAGCAGTACTTC. Translation: CASSGSGGGYEQYF. The chain recombines TRBV9 with TRBJ2-7, with 9 bases fitting TRBD2. Germline V gene data show CDR1 as SGDLS and CDR2 as YYNGEE. V trimming: 5 bases; J trimming: 4 bases; junction bases outside the gene matches: 7. The CDR3 has 14 residues.

The rearrangement joins TRBV25-1 to TRBJ1-1; D gene ambiguous. CDR1 and CDR2 from the germline V gene are MGHDK and SYGVNS. The CDR3 runs to 11 residues. Trimming removed 3 bases from V and 7 bases from J, with 6 bases in between. The CDR3, as DNA: TGTGCCAGCAGTGATGGGAGTGAAGCTTTCTTT. Amino acid sequence: CASSDGSEAFF.

Here the CDR3 DNA reads TGCGCCAGCCAAATTTCAAGGGGGCACTACGAGCAGTACTTC. Its protein is CASQISRGHYEQYF. This chain connects TRBV5-1 to TRBJ2-7; TRBD1 matches at 7 bases. CDR1 is SGHRS and CDR2 is YFSETQ in the germline V gene. V trimming: 7 bases; J trimming: 3 bases; junction bases outside the gene matches: 10. The CDR3 consists of 14 residues.

V usage is TRBV29-1 and J usage is TRBJ2-7; D perhaps matches TRBD1 (6 bases). This CDR3 contains 11 residues. CDR1 and CDR2 from the germline V gene are SQVTM and ANQGSEA. Trimming pared 3 bases from V and 6 bases from J, leaving 9 bases between. As DNA, the CDR3 is TGCAGCGTTGACAGGGGATGCGAGCAGTACTTC. It codes for CSVDRGCEQYF.

The sample holds a few counts of this clone. The V and J genes are TRBV6-6 and TRBJ1-1; D is undetermined. The CDR3 covers 14 residues. V was pared by 8 bases and J by 0 bases, with 13 bases between. Germline V gives CDR1 MNHNY, CDR2 SVGAGI (reference sequence). The CDR3 region is CASLNRNLNTEAFF. As DNA, the CDR3 is TGTGCCAGCCTGAACAGAAATTTGAACACTGAAGCTTTCTTT.

This clone was counted a few times. This chain joins TRBV7-3 and TRBJ2-3; 12 nucleotides match TRBD2. CDR3 length equals 18 residues. From germline, CDR1 is SGHTA and CDR2 FQGTGA. V gave up 5 bases and J gave up 6 bases; unmatched junction bases: 15. The CDR3, as DNA: TGTGCCAGCAGCCTCCTCCTCTCTAGCGGGGGGGCAATGGATACGCAGTATTTT. As protein: CASSLLLSSGGAMDTQYF.

CDR3 in DNA: TGTGCCAGCAGCCGGGACAGGGGGCTTAGGAATCAGCCCCAGCATTTT. Translating gives CASSRDRGLRNQPQHF. The J gene is TRBJ1-5, the V gene TRBV5-6, with TRBD1 matching over 12 bases. The CDR3 loop spans 16 amino acids. The trim removed 4 bases at V and 4 bases at J, leaving 6 bases unmatched. The germline V gene has CDR1 SGHDT and CDR2 YYEEEE.

The chain has TRBV5-6 and TRBJ1-1; D is perhaps TRBD1 (5 bases). The CDR3 length is 13 residues. Germline CDR1 SGHDT, CDR2 YYEEEE. Between the trimmed V and J ends, which lost 2 bases and 1 base, there was a span of 6 bases. CDR3 region: CASSFGGNTEAFF. For the CDR3, the DNA is TGTGCCAGCAGCTTCGGGGGGAACACTGAAGCTTTCTTT.